This T cell receptor (beta chain) came from a study of CD8 T cell repertoires and HIV-1 epitope variants. Whole-study context: Each of Twenty-five Gag and Nef epitope peptides stimulated a separate culture.

With 3 bases removed from V and 2 bases from J, the gap between germline ends came to 17 bases. The CDR3 has 16 amino acids. Germline CDR1 and CDR2: LGHNA and YSLEER. In the case of this clone: The antigen remains unidentified.

Findings of the study overall: Beta chains alone show antigen proliferation, not cytokine profile or function.

Using immunoSEQ multiplex PCR, the repertoire was profiled, and TCRdb retains in-frame clones only, with some absent. The sample lists 90,000 or so clones, roughly four fifths occurring once. The TCR sequence derives from a male donor with HIV. The sample taken for sequencing was uncultured baseline CD8+ T cells from peripheral blood mononuclear cells (PBMCs). The chain combines TRBV4-3 with TRBJ2-7, with a weak D call TRBD1 (7 bases). Here the CDR3 reads CASSHIRGASPYEQYF. CDR3 coding DNA: TGCGCCAGCAGCCATATCAGGGGGGCTAGTCCCTACGAGCAGTACTTC.